Listed below are T cell receptor beta chains from one sample, sequenced in a study of blood T cells in healthy people across ages. TCRdb processed the 5' RACE reads anew with MiXCR; each CDR3 protein has one entry. Of about 580,000 distinct CDR3 sequences listed, roughly 48% are singletons. The sequenced sample consisted of blood. Receptor source: a man older than 75 in good health. The CDR3 runs from the conserved cysteine through the conserved F or W. Fields, in order: D gene, V gene, J gene, CDR3 DNA, CDR3 protein. The D gene is left open where the match is weak.

TRBD1,TRBV7-2,TRBJ1-2,TGTGCCAGCAGCTTGGGACAGGGCCTTAACTATGGCTACACCTTC,CASSLGQGLNYGYTF
.,TRBV7-7,TRBJ2-6,TGTGCTACATCGGGTCTTGGGGCCAACGTCCTGACTTTC,CATSGLGANVLTF
.,TRBV20-1,TRBJ2-1,TGCAGTGCTAAGGCCCACAATGAGCAGTTCTTC,CSAKAHNEQFF
.,TRBV29-1,TRBJ1-5,TGCAGCGTTAGATCAGGGACCAGCAATCAGCCCCAGCATTTT,CSVRSGTSNQPQHF
.,TRBV6-5,TRBJ2-1,TGTGCCAGCAGTTCCCCTCGGATGTCCTACGAGCAGTTCTTC,CASSSPRMSYEQFF
.,TRBV4-2,TRBJ2-1,TGTGCCAGCAGCCAAGATATATATGAGCAGTTCTTC,CASSQDIYEQFF
TRBD1,TRBV27,TRBJ2-7,TGTGCCAGCTCGGACAGGGCTTCCTACGAGCAGTACTTC,CASSDRASYEQYF
.,TRBV5-1,TRBJ2-7,TGCGCCAGCAGCTTGGCAGGGGAAGGCGAGCAGTACTTC,CASSLAGEGEQYF
.,TRBV5-1,TRBJ1-2,TGCGCCAGCAGACCAACAGGGACACTCTATGGCTACACCTTC,CASRPTGTLYGYTF
TRBD1,TRBV15,TRBJ2-6,TGTGCCACCAGCGACCCGGGACAGGGAATAACTGGGGCCAACGTCCTGACTTTC,CATSDPGQGITGANVLTF
.,TRBV20-1,TRBJ2-6,TGCAGTGCTGAAAACCACAGGGAAACTGGGGCCAACGTCCTGACTTTC,CSAENHRETGANVLTF
.,TRBV2,TRBJ2-1,TGTGCCAGCAGTGAGGAGGGAGTGGGGAGTGAGCAGTTCTTC,CASSEEGVGSEQFF